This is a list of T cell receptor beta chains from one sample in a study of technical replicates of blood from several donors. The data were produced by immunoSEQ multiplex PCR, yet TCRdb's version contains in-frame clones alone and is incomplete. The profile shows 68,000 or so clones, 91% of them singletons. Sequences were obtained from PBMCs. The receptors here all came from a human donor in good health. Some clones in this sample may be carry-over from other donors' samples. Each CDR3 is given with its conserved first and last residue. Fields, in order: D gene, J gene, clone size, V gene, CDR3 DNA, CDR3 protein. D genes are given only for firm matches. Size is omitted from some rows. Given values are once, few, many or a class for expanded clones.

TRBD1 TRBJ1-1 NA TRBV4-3 TGCGCCAGCAGCCAGGATGGGACAGGGTCGGACACTGAAGCTTTCTTT CASSQDGTGSDTEAFF
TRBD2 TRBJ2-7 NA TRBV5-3 TGTGCCAGAAGCTCGGTTCTAGCGGGAGGGACCCGGTTCTACGAGCAGTACTTC CARSSVLAGGTRFYEQYF
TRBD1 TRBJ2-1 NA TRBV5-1 TGCGCCAGCAGCTTGGCCGGGACAGGAAGATACAATGAGCAGTTCTTC CASSLAGTGRYNEQFF
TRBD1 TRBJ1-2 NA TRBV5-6 TGTGCCAGCAGCTTTTTTCTGGGACAGGTCAATGGCTACACCTTC CASSFFLGQVNGYTF
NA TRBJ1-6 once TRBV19 TGTGCCAGTAGAGACCGACAGCGCAATTCACCCCTCCACTTT CASRDRQRNSPLHF
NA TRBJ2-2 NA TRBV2 TGTGCCAGCAGTCCTAACGGGACACCCGGCACCGGGGAGCTGTTTTTT CASSPNGTPGTGELFF
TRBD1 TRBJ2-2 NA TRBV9 TGTGCCAGCAGCGACAGACAGGGTAGCAAGCAGTACACCGGGGAGCTGTTTTTT CASSDRQGSKQYTGELFF
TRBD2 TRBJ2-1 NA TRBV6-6 TGTGCCAGCATCCGGGGGGGCTACGACAATGAGCAGTTCTTC CASIRGGYDNEQFF
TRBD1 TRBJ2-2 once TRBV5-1 TGCGCCAGCAGATGGACAGGGGGCACCGGGGAGCTGTTTTTT CASRWTGGTGELFF
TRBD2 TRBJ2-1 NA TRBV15 TGTGCCACCACCCTGGGACTAGCGGGGGACAATGAGCAGTTCTTC CATTLGLAGDNEQFF
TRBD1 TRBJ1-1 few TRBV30 TGTGCCTGGATAACGGACAGGGGGACTGAAGCTTTCTTT CAWITDRGTEAFF
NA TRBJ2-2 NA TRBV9 TGTGCCAGCAGCGTACGGGGGCAGGGGGCGAACACCGGGGAGCTGTTTTTT CASSVRGQGANTGELFF
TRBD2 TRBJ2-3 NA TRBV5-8 TGTGCCAGCAGCTCCGGGACTAGCGCCCAAACAGATACGCAGTATTTT CASSSGTSAQTDTQYF
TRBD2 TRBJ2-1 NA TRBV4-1 TGCGCCAGCAGCCAAGGGTTACTTAGCGGGAGTTGGAATGAGCAGTTCTTC CASSQGLLSGSWNEQFF
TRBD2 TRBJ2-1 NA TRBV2 TGTGCCAGCAGGCTAGCGGGGGGGCACGAGAATGAGCAGTTCTTC CASRLAGGHENEQFF
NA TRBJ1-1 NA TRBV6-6 TGTGCCAGCAGTCCCCGGGACTGGGCTGAAGCTTTCTTT CASSPRDWAEAFF
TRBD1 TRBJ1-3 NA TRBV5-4 TGTGCCAGCAGCGCGGGACAGGGGATAGCAAACACCATATATTTT CASSAGQGIANTIYF
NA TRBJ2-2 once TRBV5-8 TGTGCCAGCAGCCGCAGGGTCCTGAACACCGGGGAGCTGTTTTTT CASSRRVLNTGELFF
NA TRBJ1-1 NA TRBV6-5 TGTGCCAGCACCCAACGGGAGAACACTGAAGCTTTCTTT CASTQRENTEAFF
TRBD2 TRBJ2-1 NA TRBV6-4 TGTGCCAGCAGCCGGGGACTAGCGGGAAACAATGAGCAGTTCTTC CASSRGLAGNNEQFF
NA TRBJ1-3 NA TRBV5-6 TGTGCCAGCAGCTTTTATTACAATACGAAAACTACTTACGGCACCATATATTTT CASSFYYNTKTTYGTIYF
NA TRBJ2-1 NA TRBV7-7 TGTGCCAGCAGCTATAGTCTGGGCGATGAGCAGTTCTTC CASSYSLGDEQFF
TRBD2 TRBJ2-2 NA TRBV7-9 TGTGCCAGCAGCCCCCCGGGACTAGCCGCCGGGGAGCTGTTTTTT CASSPPGLAAGELFF
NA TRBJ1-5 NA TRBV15 TGTGCCACCAGCAACAGGCCAAATAGCAATCAGCCCCAGCATTTT CATSNRPNSNQPQHF
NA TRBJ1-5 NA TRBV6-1 TGTGCCAGCAGTGAATTGTATAGCGGGCAGCCCCAGCATTTT CASSELYSGQPQHF
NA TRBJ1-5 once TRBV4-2 TGTGCCAGCAGCCAAGCGCGAGGGGGAAATCAGCCCCAGCATTTT CASSQARGGNQPQHF
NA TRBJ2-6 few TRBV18 TGTGCCAGCTCACCATCGACAGCCAGCTTGTCGGGGGCCAACGTCCTGACTTTC CASSPSTASLSGANVLTF
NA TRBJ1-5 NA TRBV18 TGTGCCAGCTCGCCAGACAGGAATCAGCCCCAGCATTTT CASSPDRNQPQHF
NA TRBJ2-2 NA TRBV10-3 TGTGCCATCAGTCCCGGGACATTCACTGCCGGGGAGCTGTTTTTT CAISPGTFTAGELFF
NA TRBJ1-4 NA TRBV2 TGTGCCAGCAGTGGGACCTGGGGGGATGAAAAACTGTTTTTT CASSGTWGDEKLFF
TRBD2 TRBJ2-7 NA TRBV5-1 TGCGCCAGCAGCTTTGGCAGCGGGGGTTCCTACGAGCAGTACTTC CASSFGSGGSYEQYF
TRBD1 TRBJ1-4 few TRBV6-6 TGTGCCAGCAGCACCGGGACAGACACAACTAATGAAAAACTGTTTTTT CASSTGTDTTNEKLFF
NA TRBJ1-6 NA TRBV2 TGTGCCAGCAATCTACAGATTTCACCCCTCCACTTT CASNLQISPLHF
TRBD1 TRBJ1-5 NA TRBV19 TGTGCCAGTAGCCAGGGGGCTAGAGGCAATCAGCCCCAGCATTTT CASSQGARGNQPQHF
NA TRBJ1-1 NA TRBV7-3 TGTGCCAGCAGTGGGGGGATGAACACTGAAGCTTTCTTT CASSGGMNTEAFF
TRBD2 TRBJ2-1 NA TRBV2 TGTGCCAGCGCCCGGGAGGGCTACAATGAGCAGTTCTTC CASAREGYNEQFF
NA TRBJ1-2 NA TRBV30 TGTGCCTGGAGTGTACGGGGGTTTTCGGCGAGAGGCTACACCTTC CAWSVRGFSARGYTF
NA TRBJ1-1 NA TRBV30 TGTGCCTGGAGCGCAGGGGTTTCGGCTGAAGCTTTCTTT CAWSAGVSAEAFF
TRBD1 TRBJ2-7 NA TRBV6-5 TGTGCCAGCAGTTACTCGAGACAGGGCTCCTACGAGCAGTACTTC CASSYSRQGSYEQYF
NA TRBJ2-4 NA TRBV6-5 TGTGCCAGCAGTTACTCATATCAGGGGACCAAAAACATTCAGTACTTC CASSYSYQGTKNIQYF
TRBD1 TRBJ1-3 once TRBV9 TGTGCCAGCAGCGGAGGGCCAGGGGGCTTTGGAAACACCATATATTTT CASSGGPGGFGNTIYF
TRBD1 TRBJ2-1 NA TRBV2 TGTGCCAGCAATAGTCCCGGGACAGGGTTGGTTGAGCAGTTCTTC CASNSPGTGLVEQFF
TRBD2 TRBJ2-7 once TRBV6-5 TGTGCCAGCAGTTACTCGGGGACTAGCGGGAGTCGAGAGCAGTACTTC CASSYSGTSGSREQYF
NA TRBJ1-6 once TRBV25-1 TGTGCCAGCAGTGAAGACAAACCCCTAAAGAATTCACCCCTCCACTTT CASSEDKPLKNSPLHF
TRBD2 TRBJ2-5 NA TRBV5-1 TGCGCCAGCAGCTTGAGGTCGCTAGCGGGGAGCGGTCACGGGACCCAGTACTTC CASSLRSLAGSGHGTQYF
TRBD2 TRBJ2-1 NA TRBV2 TGTGCCAGCAGTGAATTCGTACTAGCGGGGACCAATGAGCAGTTCTTC CASSEFVLAGTNEQFF